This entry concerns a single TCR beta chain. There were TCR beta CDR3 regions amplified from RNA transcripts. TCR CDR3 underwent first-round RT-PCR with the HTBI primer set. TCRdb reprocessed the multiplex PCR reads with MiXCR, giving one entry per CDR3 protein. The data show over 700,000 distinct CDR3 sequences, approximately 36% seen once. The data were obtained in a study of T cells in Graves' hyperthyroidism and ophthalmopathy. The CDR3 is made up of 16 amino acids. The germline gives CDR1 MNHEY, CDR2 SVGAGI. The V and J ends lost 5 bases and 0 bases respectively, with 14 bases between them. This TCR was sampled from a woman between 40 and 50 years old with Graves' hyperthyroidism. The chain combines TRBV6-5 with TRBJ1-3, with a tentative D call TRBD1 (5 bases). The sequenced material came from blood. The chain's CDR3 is CASSHHRGPSGNTIYF. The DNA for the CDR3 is TGTGCCAGCAGTCACCACCGGGGCCCCTCTGGAAACACCATATATTTT.